The rows below give T cell receptor beta chains drawn from one sample of a study of siplizumab effects on memory and regulatory T cells. TCRdb keeps only in-frame clones here, not all; method: immunoSEQ multiplex PCR. The sample holds some 99,000 clones; roughly nine tenths are singletons and the top ten take 0.6% to 0.8%. Sequencing was done on a sample of Tregs sorted from blood. These receptors originate from a human donor in good health. Each CDR3 is given with its conserved first and last residue. A clone size is listed for some rows: how often the clone was seen (once, few, many), or a class if it is expanded.

abundance: NA; v_gene: TRBV10-1; CDR3aa: CASSEKRLAEDTGELFF
abundance: NA; v_gene: TRBV18; CDR3aa: CASSPQGTEQYF
abundance: NA; v_gene: TRBV19; CDR3aa: CASSPPPSRAGETQYF
abundance: NA; v_gene: TRBV4-2; CDR3aa: CASSQGGTGVAEQYF
abundance: NA; v_gene: TRBV27; CDR3aa: CASSLRVGTEAFF
abundance: NA; v_gene: TRBV15; CDR3aa: CATSRGASFPGETQYF
abundance: few; v_gene: TRBV7-9; CDR3aa: CASSLGLAVSYGETQYF
abundance: NA; v_gene: TRBV14; CDR3aa: CASSQLGLGDEQYF
abundance: NA; v_gene: TRBV5-4; CDR3aa: CASSYLAGVSYEQYF
abundance: NA; v_gene: TRBV2; CDR3aa: CASRVSEGAGQPQHF
abundance: once; v_gene: TRBV7-7; CDR3aa: CASSLIEAPKIVGQYF
abundance: NA; v_gene: TRBV7-2; CDR3aa: CASSLMSGVNYEQYF
abundance: NA; v_gene: TRBV5-6; CDR3aa: CASNPRNGLQYF
abundance: once; v_gene: TRBV6-1; CDR3aa: CASSERASLNGYTF
abundance: NA; v_gene: TRBV15; CDR3aa: CATSRDKGANQPQHF
abundance: few; v_gene: TRBV27; CDR3aa: CASSFTSAGVEAFF
abundance: NA; v_gene: TRBV19; CDR3aa: CASSIQAGYGYTF
abundance: NA; v_gene: TRBV2; CDR3aa: CASSGRTGNKYEQYF
abundance: NA; v_gene: TRBV27; CDR3aa: CASSPGTGGRRGYTF
abundance: NA; v_gene: TRBV6-5; CDR3aa: CASSSEQTATNEKLFF
abundance: NA; v_gene: TRBV2; CDR3aa: CARGEGGYTF
abundance: NA; v_gene: TRBV6-4; CDR3aa: CARLKGNYGYTF
abundance: once; v_gene: TRBV7-9; CDR3aa: CASRGRGQRNTEAFF
abundance: NA; v_gene: TRBV7-8; CDR3aa: CASSLAGQGNNQPQHF
abundance: NA; v_gene: TRBV6-5; CDR3aa: CASSRTGLGNTIYF
abundance: NA; v_gene: TRBV10-3; CDR3aa: CAISGSAPGVPPYEQYF
abundance: NA; v_gene: TRBV19; CDR3aa: CASSSGDSLLPEQFF
abundance: NA; v_gene: TRBV2; CDR3aa: CASSGNGAPQHF
abundance: NA; v_gene: TRBV27; CDR3aa: CASSFTGGTKNTEAFF
abundance: NA; v_gene: TRBV14; CDR3aa: CASSQDRAGGPRFF
abundance: once; v_gene: TRBV10-1; CDR3aa: CASSCPNQGSGNTIYF
abundance: NA; v_gene: TRBV29-1; CDR3aa: CSVVDLSKDGYTF
abundance: NA; v_gene: TRBV11-1; CDR3aa: CASSNYRDQTNEQFF
abundance: NA; v_gene: TRBV6-5; CDR3aa: CATRQGWNLDTQYF
abundance: NA; v_gene: TRBV7-2; CDR3aa: CASSLGTGTNQPQHF
abundance: NA; v_gene: TRBV6-6; CDR3aa: CASGKAASYEQYF
abundance: NA; v_gene: TRBV7-3; CDR3aa: CASSSHGRAYEQYF
abundance: few; v_gene: TRBV30; CDR3aa: CAWSVSWQPEAFF
abundance: few; v_gene: TRBV30; CDR3aa: CAWRRGRAENTEAFF
abundance: once; v_gene: TRBV11-1; CDR3aa: CASSPGKSGYTF
abundance: once; v_gene: TRBV15; CDR3aa: CATSRDRDRASTRSNQPQHF
abundance: NA; v_gene: TRBV9; CDR3aa: CASSVVGTANTEAFF
abundance: NA; v_gene: TRBV6-5; CDR3aa: CASYHSYEQYF
abundance: NA; v_gene: TRBV12-5; CDR3aa: CASGPLEQFF
abundance: NA; v_gene: TRBV5-1; CDR3aa: CASSREGGAYEQYF